A single sample is the source of the 10 T cell receptor beta chains below, sequenced in a study of T-cell memory formation after mild COVID-19. TCRdb re-analysed the 5' RACE reads in MiXCR, keeping a single row per CDR3 protein. The table shows nearly 40,000 distinct CDR3 sequences, with about 6% occurring only once. Sequencing input: PBMCs or a T cell subset sorted from them (not recorded which). These receptors originate from an adult who had mild COVID-19 (a few samples of this study predate the infection). Cell type and time point are not known.

This clonotype appeared many times. V usage is TRBV3-1 and J usage is TRBJ1-2, with D hard to call. The germline V gene encodes CDR1 LGHDT and CDR2 YNNKEL (reference sequence). Trimming stripped 1 base from V and 3 bases from J, with 12 bases between. This CDR3 is built from 15 residues. As DNA, the CDR3 is TGTGCCAGCAGCCAAGGATCCGGTGCCTACTATGGCTACACCTTC. Protein product: CASSQGSGAYYGYTF.

This clonotype was detected a few times. The gene calls are TRBV20-1 and TRBJ1-1; D not certain. V lost 0 bases and J lost 10, with 12 bases in between. The CDR3 is made up of 12 amino acids. Germline lookup yields CDR1 DFQATT and CDR2 SNEGSKA (reference sequence). The CDR3 DNA reads TGCAGTGCTAGAGATCCCCTATTAGGAGCTTTCTTT. It specifies CSARDPLLGAFF.

A few counts support this clonotype. V usage is TRBV6-2 or TRBV6-3 and J usage is TRBJ2-4; TRBD2 matches 9 bases. The CDR3 covers 15 residues. The V gene end was trimmed by 6 bases and the J gene end by 9 bases; junction bases not matched to a gene: 12. Germline V gene lookup returns CDR1 MNHEY and CDR2 SVGEGT. The CDR3 region is CASSPRSSGKAIQYF. The CDR3 DNA reads TGTGCCAGCAGCCCTCGGTCTAGCGGGAAGGCCATTCAGTACTTC.

The chain combines TRBV14 with TRBJ2-1; 7 positions match TRBD2. The CDR3 loop spans 17 amino acids. Germline V gene lookup returns CDR1 SGHDN and CDR2 FVKESK. V lost 3 bases, J lost 0 bases, and 8 bases stayed unmatched. The CDR3 bases are TGTGCCAGCAGCCAGGCCCTAGCGGTTAACTCCTACAATGAGCAGTTCTTC. This sequence encodes CASSQALAVNSYNEQFF. Together with reference TRBV14 and TRBJ2-1, the CDR3 gives the full variable domain: EAGVTQFPSHSVIEKGQTVTLRCDPISGHDNLYWYRRVMGKEIKFLLHFVKESKQDESGMPNNRFLAERTGGTYSTLKVQPAELEDSGVYFCASSQALAVNSYNEQFFGPGTRLTVL.

At least ten counts were recorded for this clonotype. The J gene is TRBJ2-1, the V gene TRBV20-1; 7 nucleotides line up with TRBD2. The V segment lost 0 bases and the J segment 8 bases; nucleotides outside the gene matches: 4. The germline V gene encodes CDR1 DFQATT and CDR2 SNEGSKA (reference sequence). The CDR3 extends over 13 amino acids. The CDR3 sequence: CSARDGGGHEQFF. In DNA, the CDR3 is TGCAGTGCTAGAGATGGGGGGGGACATGAGCAGTTCTTC.

This clonotype was counted at least ten times. The rearrangement links TRBV4-1 to TRBJ2-1; 9 bases fit TRBD2. The junction had 9 bases not matched to a gene; V was cut back by 3 bases and J by 9 bases. This CDR3 comprises 15 residues. CDR1 is MGHRA and CDR2 is YSYEKL in the germline V gene. CDR3 protein: CASSHGGGGATEQFF. In DNA, the CDR3 is TGCGCCAGCAGCCATGGGGGCGGGGGGGCCACTGAGCAGTTCTTC.

This clonotype rates as medium-sized. The J gene is TRBJ2-3, the V gene TRBV18; 8 bases map to TRBD2. The germline V gene encodes CDR1 KGHSH and CDR2 LQKENI. The CDR3 contains 17 residues. With V trimmed by 2 bases and J by 4 bases, 11 bases remained unmatched. CDR3 region: CASSPARRAGESDTQYF. CDR3 nucleotide sequence: TGTGCCAGCTCACCAGCTCGAAGAGCGGGAGAATCAGATACGCAGTATTTT.

There are a few counts of this clonotype. This chain links TRBV7-2 with TRBJ1-5; no reliable D call. V was cut by 1 base and J by 1 base, with 11 bases left in between. Germline loops: CDR1 SGHTA, CDR2 FQGNSA. This CDR3 has 16 residues. CDR3 sequence (DNA): TGTGCCAGCAGCTTAGTGGCAGGCCCAAGCAATCAGCCCCAGCATTTT. It translates to CASSLVAGPSNQPQHF.

Ten or more counts support this clonotype. V and J are TRBV5-1 and TRBJ1-6; TRBD1 aligns across 9 bases. V trimming: 5 bases; J trimming: 4 bases; junction bases outside the gene matches: 4. This CDR3 spans 15 amino acids. Germline lookup yields CDR1 SGHRS and CDR2 YFSETQ. CDR3 in amino acids: CASSLTGGYNSPLHF. The CDR3 DNA follows: TGCGCCAGCAGTCTGACAGGGGGTTATAATTCACCCCTCCACTTT.

This clonotype came up many times. This chain uses TRBV7-2 with TRBJ2-7, with 8 bases that match TRBD1. The germline CDR1 and CDR2 sequences are SGHTA and FQGNSA. The CDR3 loop spans 15 amino acids. Losses at the gene ends were 5 bases for V and 4 bases for J; bases not matched to a gene: 10. This chain's CDR3 is CASSPGQGRRYEQYF. In nucleotides, the CDR3 is TGTGCCAGCAGCCCCGGACAGGGTAGAAGGTACGAGCAGTACTTC.